This is a list of T cell receptor beta chains from one sample in a study of T-cell reconstitution after alpha-beta-depleted transplantation in children. TCRdb used MiXCR to reprocess the PCR reads, holding one entry per CDR3 protein. The sample has 670,000 or so distinct CDR3 sequences, roughly 14% seen once. This specimen was PBMCs, taken before TCRalphabeta/CD19-depleted stem cell transplant. Receptor source: a girl aged 2-10 years with congenital amegakaryocytic thrombocytopenia, due to receive a stem cell transplant. The CDR3 runs from the conserved cysteine through the conserved F or W. A D gene is named only where the DNA matches it firmly. Clone size is given for some rows only: seen once, a few or many times, or a class if the clone is expanded.

cdr3_aa | v_call | d_call | clone_size
CASSNIPSGGYNEQFF | TRBV7-2 | TRBD2 | many
CASTPTGGLGVETQYF | TRBV3-1 | . | many
CASGARGGQSYEQYF | TRBV2 | TRBD2 | few
CSASYGLQETQYF | TRBV20-1 | . | many
CASSLQGVESEQFF | TRBV5-6 | TRBD1 | .
CASTGQGKETQYF | TRBV19 | TRBD1 | .
CASSLARGDTGGLFF | TRBV5-1 | . | few
CASSLIGDSGELFF | TRBV7-3 | . | many
CASSLQEAGNTIYF | TRBV5-5 | . | many
CASRGHSTDTQYF | TRBV27 | . | few
CASSYSGRGDTQYF | TRBV12-3/TRBV12-4 | TRBD2 | many
CSASSGQERHNEQFF | TRBV20-1 | TRBD1 | many
CSVEGDLSYEQYF | TRBV29-1 | . | few
CATSREADTQYF | TRBV15 | . | many
CASSLELSEWETQYF | TRBV5-1 | . | .
CASSLGSGRMYNEQFF | TRBV7-6 | TRBD2 | .
CASSMATGFYEQYF | TRBV5-6 | . | few
CASSRRLGNEQFF | TRBV3-1 | . | .
CASSQDGVYSESSYEQYF | TRBV4-2 | . | .
CSVLYLDRANGYTF | TRBV29-1 | TRBD1 | few
CSASSSEAGSYNEQFF | TRBV20-1 | . | many
CASSPVAVADQMNQPQHF | TRBV18 | . | .
CAWERGSGSSYNEQFF | TRBV30 | TRBD2 | .